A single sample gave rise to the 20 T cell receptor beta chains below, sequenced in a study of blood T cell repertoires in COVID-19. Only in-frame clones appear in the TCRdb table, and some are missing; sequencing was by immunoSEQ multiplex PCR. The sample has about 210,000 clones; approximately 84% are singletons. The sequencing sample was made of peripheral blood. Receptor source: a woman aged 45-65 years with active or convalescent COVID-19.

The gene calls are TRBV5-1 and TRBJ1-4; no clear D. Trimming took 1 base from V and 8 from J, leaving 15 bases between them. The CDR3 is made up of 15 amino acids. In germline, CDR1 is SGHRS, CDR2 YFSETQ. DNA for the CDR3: TGCGCCAGCAGCTTGTCAAGGTCGCTTAGCGAAAAACTGTTTTTT. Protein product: CASSLSRSLSEKLFF.

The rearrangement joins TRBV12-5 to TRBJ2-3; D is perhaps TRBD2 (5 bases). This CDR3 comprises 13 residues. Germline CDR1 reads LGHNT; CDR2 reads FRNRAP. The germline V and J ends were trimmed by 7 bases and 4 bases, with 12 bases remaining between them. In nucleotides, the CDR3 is TGTGCTAGTGCGGGAAGAGGTGCAGATACGCAGTATTTT. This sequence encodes CASAGRGADTQYF.

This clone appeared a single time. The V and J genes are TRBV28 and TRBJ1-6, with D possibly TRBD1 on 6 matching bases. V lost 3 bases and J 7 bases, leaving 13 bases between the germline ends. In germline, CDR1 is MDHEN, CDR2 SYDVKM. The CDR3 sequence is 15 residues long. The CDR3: CASSLGGAGNSPLHF. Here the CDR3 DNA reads TGTGCCAGCAGTTTGGGGGGGGCTGGGAATTCACCCCTCCACTTT.

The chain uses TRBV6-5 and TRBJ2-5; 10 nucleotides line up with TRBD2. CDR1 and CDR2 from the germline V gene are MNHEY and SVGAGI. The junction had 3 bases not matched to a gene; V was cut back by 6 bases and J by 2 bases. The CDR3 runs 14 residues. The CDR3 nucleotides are TGTGCCAGCAGAAGGACTAGCGGACAAGAGACCCAGTACTTC. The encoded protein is CASRRTSGQETQYF.

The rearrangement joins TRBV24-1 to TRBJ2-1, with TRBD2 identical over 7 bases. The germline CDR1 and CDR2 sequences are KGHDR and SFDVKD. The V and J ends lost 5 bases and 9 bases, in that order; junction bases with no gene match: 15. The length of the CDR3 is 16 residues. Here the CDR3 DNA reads TGTGCCACCAGTGTGATGGGGGAGGGTATTTGGGGTGAGCAGTTCTTC. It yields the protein CATSVMGEGIWGEQFF.

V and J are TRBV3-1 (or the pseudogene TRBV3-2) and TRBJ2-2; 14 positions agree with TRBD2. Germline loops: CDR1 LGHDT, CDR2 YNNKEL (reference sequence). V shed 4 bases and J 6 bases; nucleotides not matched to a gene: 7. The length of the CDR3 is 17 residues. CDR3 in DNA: TGTGCCAGCAGCCCTCGGACTAGCGGGGGGCGTCCCGGGGAGCTGTTTTTT. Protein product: CASSPRTSGGRPGELFF.

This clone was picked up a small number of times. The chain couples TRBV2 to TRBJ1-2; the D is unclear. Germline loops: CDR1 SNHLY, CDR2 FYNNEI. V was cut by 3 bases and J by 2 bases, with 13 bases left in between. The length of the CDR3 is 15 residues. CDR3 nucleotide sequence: TGTGCCAGCAGTGATGAAGGACTAACCAACTATGGCTACACCTTC. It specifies CASSDEGLTNYGYTF. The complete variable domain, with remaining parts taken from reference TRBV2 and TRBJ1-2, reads EPEVTQTPSHQVTQMGQEVILRCVPISNHLYFYWYRQILGQKVEFLVSFYNNEISEKSEIFDDQFSVERPDGSNFTLKIRSTKLEDSAMYFCASSDEGLTNYGYTFGSGTRLTVV.

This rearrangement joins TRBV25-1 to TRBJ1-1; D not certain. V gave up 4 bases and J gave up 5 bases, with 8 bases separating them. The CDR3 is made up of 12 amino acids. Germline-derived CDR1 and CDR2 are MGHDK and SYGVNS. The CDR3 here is CASSGFRTEAFF. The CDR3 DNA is TGTGCCAGCAGTGGGTTCCGGACTGAAGCTTTCTTT.

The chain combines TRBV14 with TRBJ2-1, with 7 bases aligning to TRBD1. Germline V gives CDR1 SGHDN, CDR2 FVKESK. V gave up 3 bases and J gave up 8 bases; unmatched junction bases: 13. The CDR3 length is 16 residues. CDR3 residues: CASSHPKRTGFDEQFF. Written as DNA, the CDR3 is TGTGCCAGCAGCCACCCGAAGAGGACAGGTTTCGATGAGCAGTTCTTC.

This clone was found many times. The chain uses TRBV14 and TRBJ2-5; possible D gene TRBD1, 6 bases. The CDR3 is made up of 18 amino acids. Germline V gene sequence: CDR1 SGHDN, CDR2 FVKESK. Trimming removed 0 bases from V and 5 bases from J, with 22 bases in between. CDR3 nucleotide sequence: TGTGCCAGCAGCCAAGATCGTAGGCGGCAGGGGCTCGAGGAGACCCAGTACTTC. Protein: CASSQDRRRQGLEETQYF.

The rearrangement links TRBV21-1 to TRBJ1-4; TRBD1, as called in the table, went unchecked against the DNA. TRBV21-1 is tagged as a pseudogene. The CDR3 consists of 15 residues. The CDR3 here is CASSYTGGENEKLFF. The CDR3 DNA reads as TGTGCCAGCAGCTACACAGGGGGCGAAAATGAAAAACTGTTTTTT.

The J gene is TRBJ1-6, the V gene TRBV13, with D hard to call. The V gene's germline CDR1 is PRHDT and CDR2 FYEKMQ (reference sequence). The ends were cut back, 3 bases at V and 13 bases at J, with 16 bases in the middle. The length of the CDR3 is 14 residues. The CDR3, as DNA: TGTGCCAGCAGCTTTAGCGGCGTCCCGGGCCCCCTCCACTTT. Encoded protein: CASSFSGVPGPLHF.

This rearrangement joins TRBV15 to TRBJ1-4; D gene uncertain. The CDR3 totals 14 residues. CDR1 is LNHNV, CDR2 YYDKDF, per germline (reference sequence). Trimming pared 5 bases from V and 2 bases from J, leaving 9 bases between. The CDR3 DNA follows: TGTGCCACCAGCTTGGGAGGTACTAATGAAAAACTGTTTTTT. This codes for CATSLGGTNEKLFF.

The CDR3 reads CASSVGGKGDTGELFF. DNA of the CDR3: TGTGCCAGCAGCGTAGGAGGGAAGGGAGACACCGGGGAGCTGTTTTTT. The chain is built from TRBV9 and TRBJ2-2, with D possibly TRBD2 on 5 matching bases. The CDR3 sequence is 16 residues long. CDR1 SGDLS and CDR2 YYNGEE come from the germline V gene. Trimming removed 0 bases at V and 3 bases at J, with 12 bases between.

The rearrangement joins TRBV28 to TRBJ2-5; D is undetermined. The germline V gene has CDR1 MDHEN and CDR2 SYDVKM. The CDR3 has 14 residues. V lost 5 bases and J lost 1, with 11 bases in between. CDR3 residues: CASSAPRSQETQYF. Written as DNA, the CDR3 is TGTGCCAGCAGTGCCCCCCGGAGCCAAGAGACCCAGTACTTC.

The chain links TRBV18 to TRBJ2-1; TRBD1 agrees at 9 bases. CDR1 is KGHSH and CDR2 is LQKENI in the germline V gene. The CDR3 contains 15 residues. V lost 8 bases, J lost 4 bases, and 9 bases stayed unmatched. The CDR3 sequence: CASHATGQGYNEQFF. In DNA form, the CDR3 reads TGTGCCAGCCATGCGACGGGACAGGGTTACAATGAGCAGTTCTTC.

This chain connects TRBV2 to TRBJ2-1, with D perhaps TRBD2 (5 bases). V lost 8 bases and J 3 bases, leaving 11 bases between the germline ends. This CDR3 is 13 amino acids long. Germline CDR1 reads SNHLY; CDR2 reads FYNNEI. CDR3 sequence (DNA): TGTGCCAGCTGTCCGGGATTCTACAATGAGCAGTTCTTC. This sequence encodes CASCPGFYNEQFF.

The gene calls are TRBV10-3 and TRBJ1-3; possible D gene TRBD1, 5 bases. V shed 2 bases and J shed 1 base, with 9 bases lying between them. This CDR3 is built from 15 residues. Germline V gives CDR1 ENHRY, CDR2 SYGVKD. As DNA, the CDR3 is TGTGCCATCAGTGAGGGCCAGGGATCTGGAAACACCATATATTTT. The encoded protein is CAISEGQGSGNTIYF.

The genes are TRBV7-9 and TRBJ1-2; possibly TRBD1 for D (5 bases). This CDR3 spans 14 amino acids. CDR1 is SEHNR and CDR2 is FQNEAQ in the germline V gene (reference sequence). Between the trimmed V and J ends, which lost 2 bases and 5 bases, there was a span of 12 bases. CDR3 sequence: CASSLLFGGYGYTF. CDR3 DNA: TGTGCCAGCAGCTTACTGTTCGGGGGTTATGGCTACACCTTC. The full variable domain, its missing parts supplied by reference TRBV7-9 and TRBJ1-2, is DTGVSQNPRHKITKRGQNVTFRCDPISEHNRLYWYRQTLGQGPEFLTYFQNEAQLEKSRLLSDRFSAERPKGSFSTLEIQRTEQGDSAMYLCASSLLFGGYGYTFGSGTRLTVV.

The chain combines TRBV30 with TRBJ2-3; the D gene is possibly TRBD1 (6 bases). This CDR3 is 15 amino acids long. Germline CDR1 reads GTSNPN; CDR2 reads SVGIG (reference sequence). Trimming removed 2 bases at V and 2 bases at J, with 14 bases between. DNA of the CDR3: TGTGCCTGGAGTCGAGGACAGCAATTCACAGATACGCAGTATTTT. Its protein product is CAWSRGQQFTDTQYF. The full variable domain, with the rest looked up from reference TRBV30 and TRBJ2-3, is SQTIHQWPATLVQPVGSPLSLECTVEGTSNPNLYWYRQAAGRGLQLLFYSVGIGQISSEVPQNLSASRPQDRQFILSSKKLLLSDSGFYLCAWSRGQQFTDTQYFGPGTRLTVL.